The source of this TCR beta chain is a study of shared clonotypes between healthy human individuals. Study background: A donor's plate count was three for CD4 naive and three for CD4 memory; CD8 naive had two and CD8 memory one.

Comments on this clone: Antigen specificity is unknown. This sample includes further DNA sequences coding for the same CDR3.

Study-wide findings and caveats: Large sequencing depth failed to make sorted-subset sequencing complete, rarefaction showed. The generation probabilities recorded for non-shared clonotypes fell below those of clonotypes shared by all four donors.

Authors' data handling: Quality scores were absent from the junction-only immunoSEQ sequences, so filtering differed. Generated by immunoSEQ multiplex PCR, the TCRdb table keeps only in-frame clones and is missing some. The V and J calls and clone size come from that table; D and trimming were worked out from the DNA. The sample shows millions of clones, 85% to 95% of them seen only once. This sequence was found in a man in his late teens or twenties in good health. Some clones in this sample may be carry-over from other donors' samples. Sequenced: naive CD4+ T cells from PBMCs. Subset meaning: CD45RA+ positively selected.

Written as DNA, the CDR3 is TGCGCCAGCAGCTTTAGCGGAAGCACAGATACGCAGTATTTT. Translating gives CASSFSGSTDTQYF. The rearrangement joins TRBV5-1 to TRBJ2-3; D might be TRBD2 (6 bases). The germline V gene encodes CDR1 SGHRS and CDR2 YFSETQ. The ends were cut back, 2 bases at V and 0 bases at J, with 7 bases in the middle. This CDR3 comprises 14 residues.